The clone carrying this TCR beta chain was recorded only once. Its antigen is currently unknown. The data originate from a study of T cell clonotyping in hematopoietic cell transplantation. Points from the study as a whole: Higher Inverse Simpson Index values in graft donor and pretransplant recipient predicted broader posttransplant TCR diversity. Few recipient clonotypes overlapped donors; over 95% were de novo at given depth. Recipient TCR diversity dropped after transplant; expanded clonotypes rose from day 30 to 180. Without cell sorting, CD4 versus CD8 contributions remain unresolved.

CDR3 length equals 15 residues. Germline V gene sequence: CDR1 GTSNPN, CDR2 SVGIG (reference sequence). Trimming pared 0 bases from V and 6 bases from J, leaving 14 bases between. TCRdb's copy holds only in-frame clones and misses some; the assay was immunoSEQ multiplex PCR. The data hold around 1,800 clones, with under 80% observed a single time. The clonotype comes from a man under 40 in good health. Some clones in this sample may be carry-over from other donors' samples. V and J are TRBV30 and TRBJ1-4; D is undetermined. Sequenced: peripheral blood mononuclear cells. The CDR3 sequence: CAWSVLENLDEKLFF. CDR3 in DNA: TGTGCCTGGAGTGTACTTGAGAACCTTGATGAAAAACTGTTTTTT.